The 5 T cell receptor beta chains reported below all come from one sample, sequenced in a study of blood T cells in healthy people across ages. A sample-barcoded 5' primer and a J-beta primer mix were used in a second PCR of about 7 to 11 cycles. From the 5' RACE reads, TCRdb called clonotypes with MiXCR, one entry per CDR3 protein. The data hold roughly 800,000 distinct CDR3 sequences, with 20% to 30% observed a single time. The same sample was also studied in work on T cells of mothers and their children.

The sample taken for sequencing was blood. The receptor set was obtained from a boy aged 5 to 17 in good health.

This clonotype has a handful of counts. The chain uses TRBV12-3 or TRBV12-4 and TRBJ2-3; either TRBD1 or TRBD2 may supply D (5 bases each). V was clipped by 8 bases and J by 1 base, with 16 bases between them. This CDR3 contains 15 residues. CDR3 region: CASGGVGRGTDTQYF. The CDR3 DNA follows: TGTGCCAGCGGGGGTGTGGGACGGGGCACAGATACGCAGTATTTT.

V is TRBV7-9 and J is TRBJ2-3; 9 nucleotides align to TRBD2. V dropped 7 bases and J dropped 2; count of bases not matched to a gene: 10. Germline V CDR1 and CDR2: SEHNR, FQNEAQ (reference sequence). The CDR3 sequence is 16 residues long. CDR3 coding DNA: TGTGCCAGCACTAGTAGAGCGGGGGGCACCACAGATACGCAGTATTTT. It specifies CASTSRAGGTTDTQYF.

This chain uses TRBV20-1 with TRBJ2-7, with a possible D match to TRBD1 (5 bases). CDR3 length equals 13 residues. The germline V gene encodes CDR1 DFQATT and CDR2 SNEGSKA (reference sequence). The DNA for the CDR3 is TGCAGCCCTAGGTGGCAGGGTGGAACCGAGCAGTACTTC. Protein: CSPRWQGGTEQYF.

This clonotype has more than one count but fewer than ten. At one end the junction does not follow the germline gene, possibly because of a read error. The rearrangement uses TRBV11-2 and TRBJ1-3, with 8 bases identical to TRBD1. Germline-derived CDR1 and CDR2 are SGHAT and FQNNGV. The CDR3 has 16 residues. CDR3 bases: TGTGCCAGCAGCACAGGACAGGGAGGGTCTGGAAACCCCATATATTTT. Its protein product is CASSTGQGGSGNPIYF.

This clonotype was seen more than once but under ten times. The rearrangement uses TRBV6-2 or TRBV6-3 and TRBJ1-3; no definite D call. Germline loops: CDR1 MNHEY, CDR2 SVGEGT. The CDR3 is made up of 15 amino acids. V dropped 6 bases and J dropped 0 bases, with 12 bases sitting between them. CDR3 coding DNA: TGTGCCAGCAGACCGGCGGGCGGCTCTGGAAACACCATATATTTT. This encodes CASRPAGGSGNTIYF.